This TCR beta chain is from a study of response to subunit inactivated influenza vaccine. General study points: The authors put forward the suggestion that each seasonal influenza vaccination may bring in only a limited number of new T cells.

This clonotype was counted between two and nine times. Its antigen is not known. TCRdb passed the RT-PCR reads through MiXCR, listing each CDR3 protein once. Altogether approximately 310,000 distinct CDR3 sequences are present, 21% being singletons, with the ten largest covering 10% to 13%. Germline-derived CDR1 and CDR2 are SGHTA and FQGNSA. The CDR3 is made up of 16 amino acids. V shed 2 bases and J 3 bases; nucleotides not matched to a gene: 7. The rearrangement joins TRBV7-2 to TRBJ2-3; 8 bases line up with TRBD2. The starting material was PBMCs from blood, obtained 21 months after vaccination. This clonotype was sampled from a man between 45 and 75 years old who received an inactivated influenza vaccine. CDR3 sequence (DNA): TGTGCCAGCAGCTTATTTGGGGGCGGGAGGACAGATACGCAGTATTTT. Translated, it gives CASSLFGGGRTDTQYF. Using reference TRBV7-2 and TRBJ2-3 for the parts outside the CDR3, the full variable domain is GAGVSQSPSNKVTEKGKDVELRCDPISGHTALYWYRQSLGQGLEFLIYFQGNSAPDKSGLPSDRFSAERTGGSVSTLTIQRTQQEDSAVYLCASSLFGGGRTDTQYFGPGTRLTVL.